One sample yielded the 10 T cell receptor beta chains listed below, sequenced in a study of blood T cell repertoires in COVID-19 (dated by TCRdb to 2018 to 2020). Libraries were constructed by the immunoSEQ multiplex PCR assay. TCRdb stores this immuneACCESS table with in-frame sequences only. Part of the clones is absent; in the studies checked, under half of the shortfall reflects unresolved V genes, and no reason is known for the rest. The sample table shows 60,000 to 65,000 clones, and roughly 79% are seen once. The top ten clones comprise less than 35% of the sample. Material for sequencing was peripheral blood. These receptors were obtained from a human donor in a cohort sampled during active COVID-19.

The CDR3 here is CASSLWEGYNEQFF. In DNA form, the CDR3 reads TGTGCCAGTAGTTTGTGGGAGGGCTACAATGAGCAGTTCTTC. The J gene is TRBJ2-1, the V gene TRBV19; 7 bases are shared with TRBD2. The V gene end was trimmed by 5 bases and the J gene end by 3 bases; junction bases not matched to a gene: 4. Per the germline V gene, CDR1 is LNHDA and CDR2 is SQIVND (reference sequence). The CDR3 totals 14 residues. The whole variable domain, remainder taken from reference TRBV19 and TRBJ2-1, is DGGITQSPKYLFRKEGQNVTLSCEQNLNHDAMYWYRQDPGQGLRLIYYSQIVNDFQKGDIAEGYSVSREKKESFPLTVTSAQKNPTAFYLCASSLWEGYNEQFFGPGTRLTVL.

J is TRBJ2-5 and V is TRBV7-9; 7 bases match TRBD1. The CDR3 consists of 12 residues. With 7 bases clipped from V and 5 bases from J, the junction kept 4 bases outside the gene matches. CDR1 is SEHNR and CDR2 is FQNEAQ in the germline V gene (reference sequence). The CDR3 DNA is TGTGCCAGCAACGCCAGGGGGGAGACCCAGTACTTC. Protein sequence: CASNARGETQYF.

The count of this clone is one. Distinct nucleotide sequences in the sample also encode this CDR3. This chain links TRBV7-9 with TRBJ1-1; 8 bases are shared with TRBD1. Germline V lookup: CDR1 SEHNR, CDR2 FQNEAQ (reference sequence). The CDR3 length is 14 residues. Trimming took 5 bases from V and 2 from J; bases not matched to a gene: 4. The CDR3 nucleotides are TGTGCCAGCAGCCTCGGACAGGGAAACACTGAAGCTTTCTTT. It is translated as CASSLGQGNTEAFF.

The CDR3 is CASSLASLAGAYNEQFF. As DNA, the CDR3 is TGCGCCAGCAGCTTGGCCTCCTTAGCGGGGGCTTACAATGAGCAGTTCTTC. This chain uses TRBV5-1 with TRBJ2-1; 9 nucleotides line up with TRBD2. The germline gives CDR1 SGHRS, CDR2 YFSETQ. The CDR3 extends over 17 amino acids. The junction had 8 bases not matched to a gene; V was cut back by 0 bases and J by 4 bases.

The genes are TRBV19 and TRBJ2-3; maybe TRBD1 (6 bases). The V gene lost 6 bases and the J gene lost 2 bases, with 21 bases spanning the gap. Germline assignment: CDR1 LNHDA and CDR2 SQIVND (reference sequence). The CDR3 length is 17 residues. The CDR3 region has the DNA TGTGCCAGTAGCCTAATCATACGGGACACCTACACAGATACGCAGTATTTT. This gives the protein CASSLIIRDTYTDTQYF.

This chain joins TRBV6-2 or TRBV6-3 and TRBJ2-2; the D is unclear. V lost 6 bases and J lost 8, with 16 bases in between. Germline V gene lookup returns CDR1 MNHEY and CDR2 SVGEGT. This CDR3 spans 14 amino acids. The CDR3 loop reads CASSSEARSGELFF. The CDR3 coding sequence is TGTGCCAGCAGCTCCGAGGCACGGTCAGGGGAGCTGTTTTTT.

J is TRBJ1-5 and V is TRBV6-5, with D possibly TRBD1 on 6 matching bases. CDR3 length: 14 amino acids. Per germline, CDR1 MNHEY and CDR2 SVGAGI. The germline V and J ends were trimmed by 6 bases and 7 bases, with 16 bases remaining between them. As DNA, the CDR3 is TGTGCCAGCAGCTTCGACAGGTACAACCAGCCCCAGCATTTT. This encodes CASSFDRYNQPQHF.

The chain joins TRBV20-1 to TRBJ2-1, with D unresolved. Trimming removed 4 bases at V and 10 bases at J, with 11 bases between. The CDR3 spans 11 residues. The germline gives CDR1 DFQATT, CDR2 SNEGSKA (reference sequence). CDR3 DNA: TGCAGTGCTACCTCCCTTCTCGAGCAGTTCTTC. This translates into CSATSLLEQFF.

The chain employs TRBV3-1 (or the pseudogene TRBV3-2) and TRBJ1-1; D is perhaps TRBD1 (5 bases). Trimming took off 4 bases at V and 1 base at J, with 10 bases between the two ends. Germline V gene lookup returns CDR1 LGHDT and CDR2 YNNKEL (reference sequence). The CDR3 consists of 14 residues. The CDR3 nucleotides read TGTGCCAGCAGCCGGACAAACCGGAACACTGAAGCTTTCTTT. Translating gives CASSRTNRNTEAFF.

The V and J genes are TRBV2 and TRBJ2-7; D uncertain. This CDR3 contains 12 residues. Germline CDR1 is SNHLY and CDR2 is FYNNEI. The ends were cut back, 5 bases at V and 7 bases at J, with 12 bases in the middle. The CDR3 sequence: CASSSRVGEQYF. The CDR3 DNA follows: TGTGCCAGCAGTTCTCGGGTCGGGGAGCAGTACTTC. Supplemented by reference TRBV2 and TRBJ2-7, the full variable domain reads EPEVTQTPSHQVTQMGQEVILRCVPISNHLYFYWYRQILGQKVEFLVSFYNNEISEKSEIFDDQFSVERPDGSNFTLKIRSTKLEDSAMYFCASSSRVGEQYFGPGTRLTVT.